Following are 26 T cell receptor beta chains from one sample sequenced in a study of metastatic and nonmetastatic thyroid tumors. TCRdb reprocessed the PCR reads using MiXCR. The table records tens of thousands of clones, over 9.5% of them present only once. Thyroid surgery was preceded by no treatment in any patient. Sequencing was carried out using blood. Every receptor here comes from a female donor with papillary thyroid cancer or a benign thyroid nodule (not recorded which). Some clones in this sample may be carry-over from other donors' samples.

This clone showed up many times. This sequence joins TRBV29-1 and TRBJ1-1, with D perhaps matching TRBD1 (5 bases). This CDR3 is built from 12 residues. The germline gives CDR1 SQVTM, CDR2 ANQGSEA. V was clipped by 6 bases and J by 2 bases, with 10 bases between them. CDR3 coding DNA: TGCAGCGTCACAGGAGACAACACTGAAGCTTTCTTT. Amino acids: CSVTGDNTEAFF.

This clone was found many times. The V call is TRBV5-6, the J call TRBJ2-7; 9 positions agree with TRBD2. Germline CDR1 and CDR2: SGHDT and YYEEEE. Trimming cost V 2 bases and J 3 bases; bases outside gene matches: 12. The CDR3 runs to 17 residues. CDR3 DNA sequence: TGTGCCAGCAGCTTAGACGGGACTAGCCGAGGTGGCTACGAGCAGTACTTC. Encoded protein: CASSLDGTSRGGYEQYF. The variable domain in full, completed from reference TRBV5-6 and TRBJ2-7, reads DAGVTQSPTHLIKTRGQQVTLRCSPKSGHDTVSWYQQALGQGPQFIFQYYEEEERQRGNFPDRFSGHQFPNYSSELNVNALLLGDSALYLCASSLDGTSRGGYEQYFGPGTRLTVT.

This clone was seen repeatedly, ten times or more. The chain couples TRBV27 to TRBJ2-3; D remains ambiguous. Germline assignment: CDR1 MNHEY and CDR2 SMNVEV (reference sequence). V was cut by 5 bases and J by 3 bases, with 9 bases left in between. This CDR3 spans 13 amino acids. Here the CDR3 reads CASSRQGTDTQYF. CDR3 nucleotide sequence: TGTGCCAGCAGTCGACAAGGGACAGATACGCAGTATTTT.

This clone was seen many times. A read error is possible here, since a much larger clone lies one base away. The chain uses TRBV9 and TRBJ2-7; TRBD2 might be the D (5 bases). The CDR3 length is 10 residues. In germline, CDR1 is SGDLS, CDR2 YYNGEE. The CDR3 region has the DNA TGTGTCAGCAGCGGCTACGAGCAGTACTTC. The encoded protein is CVSSGYEQYF. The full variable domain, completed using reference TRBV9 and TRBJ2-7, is DSGVTQTPKHLITATGQRVTLRCSPRSGDLSVYWYQQSLDQGLQFLIQYYNGEERAKGNILERFSAQQFPDLHSELNLSSLELGDSALYFCVSSGYEQYFGPGTRLTVT.

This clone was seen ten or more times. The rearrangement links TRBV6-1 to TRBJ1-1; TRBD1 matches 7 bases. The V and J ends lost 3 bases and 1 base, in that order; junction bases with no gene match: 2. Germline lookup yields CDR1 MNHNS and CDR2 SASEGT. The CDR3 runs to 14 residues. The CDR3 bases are TGTGCCAGCAGTGAGTGGACAGGGAACACTGAAGCTTTCTTT. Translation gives CASSEWTGNTEAFF.

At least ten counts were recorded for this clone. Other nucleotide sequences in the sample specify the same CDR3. CDR3 residues: CASSAPGLGDYEQYF. The CDR3 region has the DNA TGTGCCAGCAGTGCCCCGGGACTGGGAGACTACGAGCAGTACTTC. V usage is TRBV28 and J usage is TRBJ2-7; D is possibly TRBD2 (6 bases). The CDR3 sequence is 15 residues long. Germline CDR1 is MDHEN and CDR2 is SYDVKM. Trimming shortened V by 5 bases and J by 3 bases, and 17 bases separated the two germline ends.

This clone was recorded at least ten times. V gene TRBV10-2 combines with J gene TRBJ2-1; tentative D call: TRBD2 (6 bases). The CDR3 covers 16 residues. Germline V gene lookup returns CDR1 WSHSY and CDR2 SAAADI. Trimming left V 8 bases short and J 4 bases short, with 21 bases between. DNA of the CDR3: TGCGCCAGCGGTAATCCCGGGACTTCCGTATACAATGAGCAGTTCTTC. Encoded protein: CASGNPGTSVYNEQFF.

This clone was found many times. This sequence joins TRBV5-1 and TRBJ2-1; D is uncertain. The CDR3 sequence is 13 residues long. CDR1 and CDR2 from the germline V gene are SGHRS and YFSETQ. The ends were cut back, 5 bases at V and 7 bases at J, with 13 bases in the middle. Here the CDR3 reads CASSLQLGNEQFF. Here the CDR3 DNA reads TGCGCCAGCAGTCTGCAGTTAGGGAATGAGCAGTTCTTC.

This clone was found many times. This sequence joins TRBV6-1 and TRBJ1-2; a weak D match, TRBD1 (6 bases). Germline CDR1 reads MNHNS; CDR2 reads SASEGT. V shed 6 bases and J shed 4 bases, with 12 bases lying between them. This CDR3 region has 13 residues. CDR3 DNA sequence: TGTGCCAGCAGGGAACAGGGAAGCTATGGCTACACCTTC. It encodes CASREQGSYGYTF.

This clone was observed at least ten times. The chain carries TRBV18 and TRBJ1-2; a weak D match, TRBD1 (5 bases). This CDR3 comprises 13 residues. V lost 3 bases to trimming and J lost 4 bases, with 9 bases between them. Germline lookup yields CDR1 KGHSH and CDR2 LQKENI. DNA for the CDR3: TGTGCCAGCTCACCCACAGGCCTCTATGGCTACACCTTC. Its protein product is CASSPTGLYGYTF.

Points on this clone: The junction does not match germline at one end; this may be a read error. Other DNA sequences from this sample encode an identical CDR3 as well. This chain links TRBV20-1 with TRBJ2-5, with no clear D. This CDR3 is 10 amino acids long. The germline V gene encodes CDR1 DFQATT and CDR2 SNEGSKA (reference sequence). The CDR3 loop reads CSAPQETQYF. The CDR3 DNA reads TGTAGTGCTCCCCAAGAGACCCAGTACTTC.

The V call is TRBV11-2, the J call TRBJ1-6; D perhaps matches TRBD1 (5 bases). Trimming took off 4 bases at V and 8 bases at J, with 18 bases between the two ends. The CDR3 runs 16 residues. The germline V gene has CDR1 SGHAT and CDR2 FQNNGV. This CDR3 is CASSSWSGVGDSPLHF. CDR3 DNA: TGTGCCAGCAGCTCATGGTCGGGGGTGGGGGATTCACCCCTCCACTTT. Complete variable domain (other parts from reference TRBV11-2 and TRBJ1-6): EAGVAQSPRYKIIEKRQSVAFWCNPISGHATLYWYQQILGQGPKLLIQFQNNGVVDDSQLPKDRFSAERLKGVDSTLKIQPAKLEDSAVYLCASSSWSGVGDSPLHFGNGTRLTVT.

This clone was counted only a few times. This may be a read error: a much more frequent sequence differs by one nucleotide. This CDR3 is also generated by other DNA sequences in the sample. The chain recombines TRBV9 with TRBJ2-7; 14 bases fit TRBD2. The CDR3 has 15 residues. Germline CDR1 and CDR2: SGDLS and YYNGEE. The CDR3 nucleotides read TGCGCCAGCAGCTTTGGGACTAGCGGGAGTTACGAGCAGTACTTC. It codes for CASSFGTSGSYEQYF. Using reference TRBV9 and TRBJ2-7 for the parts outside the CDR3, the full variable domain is DSGVTQTPKHLITATGQRVTLRCSPRSGDLSVYWYQQSLDQGLQFLIQYYNGEERAKGNILERFSAQQFPDLHSELNLSSLELGDSALYFCASSFGTSGSYEQYFGPGTRLTVT.

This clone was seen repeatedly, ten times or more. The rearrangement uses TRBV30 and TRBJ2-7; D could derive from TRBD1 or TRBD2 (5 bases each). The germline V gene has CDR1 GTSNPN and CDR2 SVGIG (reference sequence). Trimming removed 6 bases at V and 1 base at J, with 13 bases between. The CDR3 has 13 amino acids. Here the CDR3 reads CACLRDGSYEQYF. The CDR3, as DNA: TGTGCCTGTCTCAGGGACGGGTCCTACGAGCAGTACTTC.

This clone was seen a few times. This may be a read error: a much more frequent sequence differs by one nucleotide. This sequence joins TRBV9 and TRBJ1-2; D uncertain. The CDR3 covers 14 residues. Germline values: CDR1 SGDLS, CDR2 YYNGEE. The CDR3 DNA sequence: TGTGCCAGCAGCGCAGCTACGGACTCCTATAGCTACACCTTC. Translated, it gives CASSAATDSYSYTF.

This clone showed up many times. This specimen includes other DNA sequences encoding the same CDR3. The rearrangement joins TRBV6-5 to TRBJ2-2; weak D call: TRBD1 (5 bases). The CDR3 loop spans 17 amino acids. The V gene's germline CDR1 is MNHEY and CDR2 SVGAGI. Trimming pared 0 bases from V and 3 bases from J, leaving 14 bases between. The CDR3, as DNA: TGTGCCAGCAGTTACTCGAAGGGGATCCTAGACACCGGGGAGCTGTTTTTT. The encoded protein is CASSYSKGILDTGELFF.

CDR3 amino acids: CASSSRTDSYEQYF. The CDR3 region has the DNA TGTGCCAGCAGCTCCCGGACAGACTCCTACGAGCAGTACTTC. The chain links TRBV7-6 to TRBJ2-7, with a tentative D call TRBD1 (6 bases). Germline CDR1 SGHVS, CDR2 FNYEAQ. V dropped 4 bases and J dropped 0 bases, with 10 bases sitting between them. This CDR3 comprises 14 residues. Variable domain in full (rest from reference TRBV7-6 and TRBJ2-7): GAGVSQSPRYKVTKRGQDVALRCDPISGHVSLYWYRQALGQGPEFLTYFNYEAQQDKSGLPNDRFSAERPEGSISTLTIQRTEQRDSAMYRCASSSRTDSYEQYFGPGTRLTVT.

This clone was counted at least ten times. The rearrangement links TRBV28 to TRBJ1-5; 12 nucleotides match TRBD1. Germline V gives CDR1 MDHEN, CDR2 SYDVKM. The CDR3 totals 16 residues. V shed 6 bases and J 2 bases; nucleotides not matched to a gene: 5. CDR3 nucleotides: TGTGCCAGCAGGTTGGGGACAGGGGGCCGCAATCAGCCCCAGCATTTT. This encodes CASRLGTGGRNQPQHF.

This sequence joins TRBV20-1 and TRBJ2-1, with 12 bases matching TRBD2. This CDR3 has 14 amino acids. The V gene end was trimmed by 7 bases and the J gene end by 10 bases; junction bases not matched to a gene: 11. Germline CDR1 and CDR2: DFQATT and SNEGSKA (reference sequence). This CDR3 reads CSGRRTSGIGEQFF. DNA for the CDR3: TGCAGTGGTCGCCGGACTAGCGGGATTGGGGAGCAGTTCTTC.

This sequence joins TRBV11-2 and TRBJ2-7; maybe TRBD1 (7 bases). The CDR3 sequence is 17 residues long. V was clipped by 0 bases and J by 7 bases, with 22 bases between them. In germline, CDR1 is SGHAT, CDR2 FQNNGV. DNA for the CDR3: TGTGCCAGCAGCTTAGATCTGTTGGGGCAGGGGGAGGAAGAGCAGTACTTC. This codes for CASSLDLLGQGEEEQYF.

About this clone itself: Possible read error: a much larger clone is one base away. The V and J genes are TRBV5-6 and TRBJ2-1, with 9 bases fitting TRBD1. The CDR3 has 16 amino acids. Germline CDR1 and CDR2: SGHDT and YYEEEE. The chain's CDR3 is CSSSLAGTGFPNEQFF. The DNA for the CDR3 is TGTTCCAGCAGCTTGGCCGGGACAGGGTTCCCGAATGAGCAGTTCTTC.

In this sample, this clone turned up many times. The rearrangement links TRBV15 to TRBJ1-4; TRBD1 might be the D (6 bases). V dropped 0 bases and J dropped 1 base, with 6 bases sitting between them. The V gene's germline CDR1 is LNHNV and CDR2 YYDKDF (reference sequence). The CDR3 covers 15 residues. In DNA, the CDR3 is TGTGCCACCAGCAGAGACAGGGGAACTAATGAAAAACTGTTTTTT. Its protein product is CATSRDRGTNEKLFF.

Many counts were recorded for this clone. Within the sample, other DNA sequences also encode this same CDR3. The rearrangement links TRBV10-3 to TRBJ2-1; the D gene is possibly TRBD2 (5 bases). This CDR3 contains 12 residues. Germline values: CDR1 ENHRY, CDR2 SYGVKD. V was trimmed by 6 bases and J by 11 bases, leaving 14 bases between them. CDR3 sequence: CAISELEGQQFF. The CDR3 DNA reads TGTGCCATCAGCGAGCTCGAGGGTCAGCAGTTCTTC.

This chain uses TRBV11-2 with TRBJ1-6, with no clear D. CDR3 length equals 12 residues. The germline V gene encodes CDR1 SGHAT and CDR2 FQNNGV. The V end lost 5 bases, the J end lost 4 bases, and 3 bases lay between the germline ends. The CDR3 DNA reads TGTGCCAGCAGCGGATATAATTCACCCCTCCACTTT. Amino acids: CASSGYNSPLHF.

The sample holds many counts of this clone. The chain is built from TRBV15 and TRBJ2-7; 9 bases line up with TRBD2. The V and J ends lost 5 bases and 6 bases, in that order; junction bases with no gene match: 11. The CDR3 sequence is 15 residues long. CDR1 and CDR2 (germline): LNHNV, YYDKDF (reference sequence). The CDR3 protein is CATSRVGGRVGEQYF. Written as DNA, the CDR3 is TGTGCCACCAGCCGGGTGGGCGGGAGGGTAGGCGAGCAGTACTTC.

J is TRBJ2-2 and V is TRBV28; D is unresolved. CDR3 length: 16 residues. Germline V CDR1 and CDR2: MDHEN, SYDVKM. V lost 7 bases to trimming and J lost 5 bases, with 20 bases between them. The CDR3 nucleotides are TGTGCCAGCAACGCACTATCCCGAGGTCCGACCGGGGAGCTGTTTTTT. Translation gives CASNALSRGPTGELFF.